These 14 T cell receptor beta chains came from one sample sequenced in a study of blood T cell repertoires in COVID-19. Using immunoSEQ multiplex PCR, the repertoire was profiled, and TCRdb retains in-frame clones only, with some absent. The profile shows around 29,000 clones, 80% to 90% of them singletons. Sequencing was done on a sample of peripheral blood. These receptors originate from a man in his sixties with acute or convalescent COVID-19.

The V call is TRBV5-4, the J call TRBJ2-1; 8 bases map to TRBD2. This CDR3 spans 15 amino acids. CDR1 and CDR2 (germline): SGHNT, YYREEE (reference sequence). Trimming at V came to 0 bases and at J to 2 bases, leaving 1 base not matched to a gene. Written as DNA, the CDR3 is TGTGCCAGCAGCTTGGATAGCGGGACCTACAATGAGCAGTTCTTC. Its protein product is CASSLDSGTYNEQFF.

The chain combines TRBV7-2 with TRBJ1-5; 8 bases match TRBD1. CDR1 and CDR2 from the germline V gene are SGHTA and FQGNSA. This CDR3 has 15 amino acids. With 1 base clipped from V and 5 bases from J, the junction kept 4 bases outside the gene matches. The CDR3, as DNA: TGTGCCAGCAGCTTAGGGGACAGGAGCCATCAGCCCCAGCATTTT. Its protein product is CASSLGDRSHQPQHF.

The chain couples TRBV12-5 to TRBJ2-3, with TRBD2 identical over 8 bases. The germline CDR1 and CDR2 sequences are LGHNT and FRNRAP. V lost 3 bases, J lost 6 bases, and 11 bases stayed unmatched. CDR3 size: 16 residues. CDR3 loop: CASGFPWSGGRDTQYF. As DNA, the CDR3 is TGTGCTAGTGGTTTCCCATGGAGCGGGGGCAGGGATACGCAGTATTTT.

The chain employs TRBV4-1 and TRBJ1-2; possible D gene TRBD1, 5 bases. CDR3 length: 14 amino acids. Germline values: CDR1 MGHRA, CDR2 YSYEKL. V gave up 4 bases and J gave up 4 bases, with 13 bases separating them. CDR3 sequence reads: CASSPPTVPYGYTF. CDR3 DNA sequence: TGCGCCAGCAGCCCCCCGACAGTCCCCTATGGCTACACCTTC.

This clone has only a few counts. The V and J genes are TRBV3-1 (or the pseudogene TRBV3-2) and TRBJ2-5; 11 nucleotides line up with TRBD2. Germline loops: CDR1 LGHDT, CDR2 YNNKEL (reference sequence). This CDR3 has 15 amino acids. Trimming at V came to 6 bases and at J to 0 bases, leaving 3 bases not matched to a gene. The CDR3 region is CASSQTSGNQETQYF. The CDR3 DNA reads TGTGCCAGCAGTCAGACTAGCGGGAACCAAGAGACCCAGTACTTC.

The V call is TRBV18, the J call TRBJ1-1; TRBD1 might be the D (6 bases). The CDR3 is made up of 14 amino acids. V shed 6 bases and J shed 6 bases, with 17 bases lying between them. Germline lookup yields CDR1 KGHSH and CDR2 LQKENI. CDR3 nucleotide sequence: TGTGCCAGCTCTCCGGGACAAGAAAGGCCTGAAGCTTTCTTT. Residues: CASSPGQERPEAFF. Based on the CDR3 plus reference TRBV18 and TRBJ1-1, the full variable domain is NAGVMQNPRHLVRRRGQEARLRCSPMKGHSHVYWYRQLPEEGLKFMVYLQKENIIDESGMPKERFSAEFPKEGPSILRIQQVVRGDSAAYFCASSPGQERPEAFFGQGTRLTVV.

In its sample, this clone was seen a few times. This rearrangement joins TRBV27 to TRBJ2-7; D perhaps matches TRBD1 (6 bases). Trimming shortened V by 5 bases and J by 2 bases, and 13 bases separated the two germline ends. CDR3 size: 14 residues. Germline values: CDR1 MNHEY, CDR2 SMNVEV (reference sequence). The CDR3 region is CASSKGRQAYEQYF. For the CDR3, the DNA is TGTGCCAGCAGTAAGGGTCGACAGGCCTACGAGCAGTACTTC.

This chain links TRBV27 with TRBJ2-3; D is perhaps TRBD2 (5 bases). Germline V gene data show CDR1 as MNHEY and CDR2 as SMNVEV (reference sequence). V dropped 6 bases and J dropped 0 bases, with 13 bases sitting between them. The CDR3 sequence is 15 residues long. The CDR3 bases are TGTGCCAGCAGAGATACTAGGACTAGCACAGATACGCAGTATTTT. Its translation is CASRDTRTSTDTQYF.

This chain connects TRBV9 to TRBJ2-5, with TRBD1 matching 7 bases. The ends lost 0 bases at V and 3 bases at J; junction bases unmatched: 2. This CDR3 has 14 residues. From germline, CDR1 is SGDLS and CDR2 YYNGEE. CDR3 residues: CASSVGQGKETQYF. CDR3 coding DNA: TGTGCCAGCAGCGTAGGACAGGGTAAAGAGACCCAGTACTTC.

The table lists this clone with a count of one. V and J are TRBV2 and TRBJ2-7; 9 nucleotides agree with TRBD1. The trim removed 10 bases at V and 6 bases at J, leaving 13 bases unmatched. The CDR3 totals 14 residues. The germline V gene has CDR1 SNHLY and CDR2 FYNNEI. The CDR3 here is CATRGTGWDLEQYF. As DNA, the CDR3 is TGTGCCACCCGAGGGACAGGGTGGGATCTCGAGCAGTACTTC. Using reference TRBV2 and TRBJ2-7 for the parts outside the CDR3, the full variable domain is EPEVTQTPSHQVTQMGQEVILRCVPISNHLYFYWYRQILGQKVEFLVSFYNNEISEKSEIFDDQFSVERPDGSNFTLKIRSTKLEDSAMYFCATRGTGWDLEQYFGPGTRLTVT.

The chain carries TRBV27 and TRBJ1-2; 9 nucleotides line up with TRBD1. V was clipped by 6 bases and J by 5 bases; unmatched bases: 16. This CDR3 region has 17 residues. Germline V gene data show CDR1 as MNHEY and CDR2 as SMNVEV (reference sequence). In nucleotides, the CDR3 is TGTGCCAGCAGCTCCGGGACAGGGCCGATTTTTTTATATGGCTACACCTTC. It translates to CASSSGTGPIFLYGYTF.

The chain links TRBV6-1 to TRBJ1-2, with 7 bases lining up with TRBD1. The ends lost 8 bases at V and 0 bases at J; junction bases unmatched: 9. Germline V gene data show CDR1 as MNHNS and CDR2 as SASEGT. The CDR3 covers 15 residues. This chain's CDR3 is CASSTGTVANYGYTF. The CDR3 nucleotides are TGTGCCAGCTCAACCGGGACAGTAGCTAACTATGGCTACACCTTC.

Concerning this clone: A junction boundary mismatches the germline segment, possibly from a read error. Here the CDR3 reads CASSDRVGRNLAYF. For the CDR3, the DNA is TGTGCCAGCAGCGACAGGGTGGGGAGGAATTTAGCCTACTTT. The chain couples TRBV7-9 to TRBJ1-1, with 7 positions matching TRBD1. Germline CDR1 SEHNR, CDR2 FQNEAQ (reference sequence). The CDR3 is 14 residues long.

This clone was detected a few times. V is TRBV4-1 and J is TRBJ2-1, with a tentative D call TRBD2 (6 bases). The V and J ends lost 0 bases and 9 bases respectively, with 9 bases between them. Germline V gene lookup returns CDR1 MGHRA and CDR2 YSYEKL. The CDR3 runs 13 residues. The CDR3 reads CASSQEPGSEQFF. The CDR3 DNA follows: TGCGCCAGCAGCCAAGAACCCGGGAGTGAGCAGTTCTTC.